A selection of T cell receptor beta chains follows, all from one sample in a study of CD8+ T cells in alopecia areata. Produced via immunoSEQ multiplex PCR; TCRdb's table is partial and in-frame only. The sample carries some 130,000 clones, more than 40% recorded once. The sequences come from CD8+ T cells sorted from blood, collected at week 0. These receptors all come from a human donor with alopecia areata. Both conserved end residues are part of each CDR3. The order of the fields is clone size, V gene, J gene, D gene, CDR3 DNA, CDR3 protein. D genes are given only for firm matches. The size of a clone is reported for some rows only, either as once, few or many, or as a class for expanded clones.

few	TRBV29-1	TRBJ2-1	-	TGCAGCCTACAGGGGAGGCATGAGCAGTTCTTC	CSLQGRHEQFF
-	TRBV4-1	TRBJ1-2	-	TGCGCCAGCAGCCAAGACCCCAGAAGAGGCTACACCTTC	CASSQDPRRGYTF
-	TRBV7-9	TRBJ2-5	-	TGTGCCAGCAGCTTAGCCGAAAGGTGGGAGACCCAGTACTTC	CASSLAERWETQYF
few	TRBV29-1	TRBJ2-1	TRBD2	TGCAGCGTTGTCGGGACTAGCGGGCCCCACTCCTACAATGAGCAGTTCTTC	CSVVGTSGPHSYNEQFF
-	TRBV4-1	TRBJ1-2	-	TGCGCCAGCAGTCTGGACACGGAGGAAGGCTACACCTTC	CASSLDTEEGYTF
few	TRBV12-5	TRBJ1-1	TRBD1	TGTGCTAGTGGTTGGACAGGGGGCGTCACTGAAGCTTTCTTT	CASGWTGGVTEAFF
few	TRBV14	TRBJ1-1	-	TGTGCCAGCAGCCAAGATTGGGGGAAGAGAACTGAAGCTTTCTTT	CASSQDWGKRTEAFF
-	TRBV11-1	TRBJ2-2	TRBD1	TGTGCAGCCGGGACAGGGGTCACCGGGGAGCTGTTTTTT	CAAGTGVTGELFF
-	TRBV27	TRBJ1-5	TRBD1	TGTGCCAGCAGTCACCAGGGGGCCCTAAATCAGCCCCAGCATTTT	CASSHQGALNQPQHF
-	TRBV23-1	TRBJ1-2	-	TGCGCCAGCAGGCGGACGGGAGGCTACACCTTC	CASRRTGGYTF
once	TRBV5-6	TRBJ1-2	-	TGTGCCAGCAGCTTGGTGGATCACTATGGCTACACCTTC	CASSLVDHYGYTF
-	TRBV2	TRBJ1-2	-	TGTGCCAGCAGAGATTTCGGGTACTCATATGGCTACACCTTC	CASRDFGYSYGYTF
-	TRBV9	TRBJ1-2	-	TGTGCCAGCAGCCCGGGGGGCCCGGACTATGGCTACACCTTC	CASSPGGPDYGYTF
-	TRBV19	TRBJ1-2	-	TGTGCCAGTAGTATTGGAGGGAGCTACACCTTC	CASSIGGSYTF
-	TRBV29-1	TRBJ1-2	TRBD1	TGCAGCGTTGCGGCAGGGGGAAACTATGGCCACACCTTC	CSVAAGGNYGHTF
-	TRBV15	TRBJ1-1	-	TGTGCCACCAGCAGATCCGACGTGAACACTGAAGCTTTCTTT	CATSRSDVNTEAFF
few	TRBV30	TRBJ1-2	-	TGTGCCTGGAGTACTACCTCGGAAGAGAACTATGGCTACACCTTC	CAWSTTSEENYGYTF
-	TRBV6-6	TRBJ1-5	-	TGTGCCAGCAGTTATTTCAATCAGCCCCAGCATTTT	CASSYFNQPQHF
-	TRBV4-1	TRBJ1-2	TRBD1	TGCGCCAGCAGCCCCGGGACAGGGGGCTCTAACTATGGCTACACCTTC	CASSPGTGGSNYGYTF
few	TRBV7-9	TRBJ1-5	-	TGTGCCAGCAGCCCCCCGGGGGAAAATCAGCCCCAGCATTTT	CASSPPGENQPQHF
-	TRBV13	TRBJ2-2	-	TGTGCCAGCAGCATCGCGAACACCGGGGAGCTGTTTTTT	CASSIANTGELFF
once	TRBV6-5	TRBJ2-2	-	TGTGCCAGCAGTTACTCTCGCGCCGGGGAGCTGTTTTTT	CASSYSRAGELFF
once	TRBV6-5	TRBJ1-1	-	TGTGCCAGCAGTTATTCTTTGAGGCAGGGGAACACTGAAGCTTTCTTT	CASSYSLRQGNTEAFF
-	TRBV5-6	TRBJ2-1	-	TGTGCCAGCAGCTGGGGGACCGCGGGTGAGCAGTTCTTC	CASSWGTAGEQFF
few	TRBV12-5	TRBJ2-5	TRBD1	TGTGCTAGTGGTCCTGCGGGACAGGGGGTGGAGACCCAGTACTTC	CASGPAGQGVETQYF
-	TRBV6-5	TRBJ1-2	-	TGTGCCTCTCTGGGGGCCAGCGCTAACTATGGCTACACCTTC	CASLGASANYGYTF
-	TRBV9	TRBJ2-6	TRBD2	TGTGCCAGCAGCGTAGATGCATGGGCGGGGGGCTCTGGGGCCAACGTCCTGACTTTC	CASSVDAWAGGSGANVLTF
-	TRBV6-5	TRBJ1-2	-	TGTGCCAGCAGTTACTTGGACAGTAACTATGGCTACACCTTC	CASSYLDSNYGYTF
-	TRBV25-1	TRBJ2-5	-	TGTGCCAGCAGAGAAGAGACCCAGTACTTC	CASREETQYF
few	TRBV19	TRBJ1-2	-	TGTGCCAGTAGTATAGCCGGGACAAACTACGGTGGCTACACCTTC	CASSIAGTNYGGYTF
few	TRBV4-1	TRBJ1-2	-	TGCGCCAGCAGCCAAGCCGGAGGGTCGGGGGAATATGGCTACACCTTC	CASSQAGGSGEYGYTF
-	TRBV5-5	TRBJ1-1	-	TGTGCCAGCACCAGTCCAGTGAACACTGAAGCTTTCTTT	CASTSPVNTEAFF
-	TRBV5-6	TRBJ1-5	-	TGTGCCAGCAGCTTGATGGATTATAGCAATCAGCCCCAGCATTTT	CASSLMDYSNQPQHF
-	TRBV27	TRBJ2-7	TRBD2	TGTGCCAGCGCACTAGCGGGGGGATACGAGCAGTACTTC	CASALAGGYEQYF
few	TRBV4-3	TRBJ1-1	-	TGCGCCAGCAGCCAGGCTGTCGCGATCTCTGAAGCTTTCTTT	CASSQAVAISEAFF
-	TRBV7-2	TRBJ2-7	TRBD2	TGTGCCAGCAGCTTATCCGCGACTAGCGGCTACGAGCAGTACTTC	CASSLSATSGYEQYF
-	TRBV7-7	TRBJ2-5	TRBD1	TGTGCTAGCAGCCCCAACAGGGACAGGGGTCGGGAGACCCAGTACTTC	CASSPNRDRGRETQYF
-	TRBV9	TRBJ2-5	-	TGTGCCAGCAGCGGGGTGGGCCAAGAGACCCAGTACTTC	CASSGVGQETQYF
few	TRBV29-1	TRBJ2-7	TRBD1	TGCAGCGTTGCGGGACCGGGACAGGGTAATTACGAGCAGTACTTC	CSVAGPGQGNYEQYF
-	TRBV5-1	TRBJ2-2	-	TGCGCCAGCAGCCCCGAGGGGGGGCACTTCGGGGAGCTGTTTTTT	CASSPEGGHFGELFF
-	TRBV13	TRBJ1-2	TRBD1	TGTGCCAGCAGCTTAGGAGGACAGGAAGGCGATGGCTACACCTTC	CASSLGGQEGDGYTF
-	TRBV6-1	TRBJ1-2	TRBD1	TGTGCCAGCAGTGAAGGGGACAGCAGCTATGGCTACACCTTC	CASSEGDSSYGYTF
few	TRBV7-8	TRBJ2-1	-	TGTGCCAGCAGCTTAGAGGGAGCCTACAATGAGCAGTTCTTC	CASSLEGAYNEQFF
-	TRBV4-3	TRBJ2-5	TRBD1	TGCGCCAGCAGCCAAGGGGACAGGGATATGGAGACCCAGTACTTC	CASSQGDRDMETQYF
-	TRBV30	TRBJ1-2	-	TGTGCCTGTTTAAGTGGGGAGGCTGGTGGCTACACCTTC	CACLSGEAGGYTF
few	TRBV13	TRBJ1-1	-	TGTGCCAGCAGCACGGGGAGCACTGAAGCTTTCTTT	CASSTGSTEAFF
-	TRBV5-6	TRBJ1-2	-	TGTGCCAGCAGCTTAGCAGGGGCTAACTATGGCTACACCTTC	CASSLAGANYGYTF
-	TRBV5-1	TRBJ2-7	TRBD1	TGCGCCAGCAGCTTAGGGACAGGAGACTTCGAGCAGTACTTC	CASSLGTGDFEQYF
-	TRBV7-8	TRBJ1-1	-	TGTGCCAGCAGCTTTCCCCCAAGCAACACTGAAGCTTTCTTT	CASSFPPSNTEAFF
-	TRBV30	TRBJ1-5	-	TGTGCCTGGAGTGAACGGACACTGCGTCAGCCCCAGCATTTT	CAWSERTLRQPQHF
few	TRBV10-3	TRBJ1-5	TRBD1	TGTGCCATCAGTGAAAACACAGGGGGCGAGCCCCAGCATTTT	CAISENTGGEPQHF